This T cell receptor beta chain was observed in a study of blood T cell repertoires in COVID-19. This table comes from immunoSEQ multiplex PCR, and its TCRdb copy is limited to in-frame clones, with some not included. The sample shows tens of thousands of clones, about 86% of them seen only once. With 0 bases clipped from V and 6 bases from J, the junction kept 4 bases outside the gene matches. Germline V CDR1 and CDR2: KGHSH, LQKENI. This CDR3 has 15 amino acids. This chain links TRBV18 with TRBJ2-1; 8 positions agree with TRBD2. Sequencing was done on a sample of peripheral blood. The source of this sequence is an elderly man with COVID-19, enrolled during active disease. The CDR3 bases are TGTGCCAGCTCACCACCGCGGGGGGCCCCCAATGAGCAGTTCTTC. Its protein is CASSPPRGAPNEQFF.